This entry describes one T cell receptor (beta chain). Original analysis: Amplified reference gene primers provided the basis for estimating nucleated cell counts. Libraries were prepared by immunoSEQ multiplex PCR; TCRdb keeps only in-frame clonotypes and omits some of them. The D gene and trimming were derived from the DNA, and the V and J assignments and clone size from that table. The data show tens of thousands of clones, 90% seen once. These data belong to a study of blood T cell repertoires in COVID-19. In the study overall: Acute and convalescent COVID-19 specimens originated in the United States, Italy and Spain. From T cells, B-cell-depleted T cells, or PBMCs came the material, which was cDNA or gDNA.

CDR3 length: 14 amino acids. With 4 bases removed from V and 5 bases from J, the gap between germline ends came to 14 bases. The clonotype originates from a woman over 75 with active or convalescent COVID-19. V and J are TRBV6-7 and TRBJ2-5, with a weak D call TRBD2 (5 bases). TRBV6-7 is noted as an ORF with a role that remains uncertain. Source material: peripheral blood. Here the CDR3 DNA reads TGTGCCAGCAGTTCAAAACTAGACGGGGAGACCCAGTACTTC. Protein sequence: CASSSKLDGETQYF.